This passage covers 10 T cell receptor beta chains from one sample sequenced in a study of long-term antiretroviral therapy in people with HIV. With survey level as its setting, the immunoSEQ assay was v3.0. Clones were sequenced by immunoSEQ multiplex PCR, and TCRdb holds only the in-frame ones, with some missing. This table has fewer than 9,000 clones, roughly 80% appearing once. This specimen consisted of unsorted PBMCs, obtained 1.1 years after starting antiretroviral therapy. The source of these receptors is a man in his forties with HIV.

V gene TRBV6-1 combines with J gene TRBJ2-4; no clear D gene. The CDR3 has 12 residues. Deletions cut 7 bases from V and 3 bases from J, with 7 bases between. Germline V gene sequence: CDR1 MNHNS, CDR2 SASEGT. In DNA form, the CDR3 reads TGTGCCAGCAACACTATCAAAAACATTCAGTACTTC. It encodes CASNTIKNIQYF.

This clone was counted a single time. This chain uses TRBV6-5 with TRBJ1-5; D unresolved. Trimming pared 8 bases from V and 1 base from J, leaving 12 bases between. Germline-derived CDR1 and CDR2 are MNHEY and SVGAGI. The CDR3 contains 14 residues. The CDR3 sequence is CASSLRKSNQPQHF. CDR3 coding DNA: TGTGCCAGCTCCCTTCGAAAGAGCAATCAGCCCCAGCATTTT.

J is TRBJ2-7 and V is TRBV5-1; D is possibly TRBD2 (6 bases). The germline V gene has CDR1 SGHRS and CDR2 YFSETQ. This CDR3 spans 15 amino acids. V lost 5 bases and J 3 bases, leaving 18 bases between the germline ends. The CDR3 DNA follows: TGCGCCAGCAGATATTCAGGCGGGGTAGGCTACGAGCAGTACTTC. It yields the protein CASRYSGGVGYEQYF.

The V and J genes are TRBV27 and TRBJ1-2, with a weak D call TRBD1 (5 bases). This CDR3 spans 15 amino acids. Germline V gene data show CDR1 as MNHEY and CDR2 as SMNVEV (reference sequence). Trimming left V 2 bases short and J 3 bases short, with 13 bases between. Here the CDR3 reads CASSLTPRGDYGYTF. DNA for the CDR3: TGTGCCAGCAGTTTAACTCCCCGAGGGGACTATGGCTACACCTTC.

The V and J genes are TRBV7-9 and TRBJ2-7; D gene ambiguous. The CDR3 runs to 15 residues. Germline CDR1 and CDR2: SEHNR and FQNEAQ (reference sequence). V was shortened by 3 bases and J by 3 bases, with 15 bases between the two germline ends. The CDR3 nucleotides read TGTGCCAGCAGCTTGGCGTCTGGGCCCTTCTACGAGCAGTACTTC. Protein sequence: CASSLASGPFYEQYF.

This chain links TRBV19 with TRBJ1-4, with unresolved D. The germline CDR1 and CDR2 sequences are LNHDA and SQIVND (reference sequence). Trimming pared 5 bases from V and 8 bases from J, leaving 15 bases between. CDR3 length: 14 residues. This chain's CDR3 is CASSPGFGEEKLFF. The DNA for the CDR3 is TGTGCCAGTAGTCCCGGATTCGGGGAGGAAAAACTGTTTTTT.

This clone occurred a few times. The rearrangement links TRBV7-9 to TRBJ1-2; D not certain. Trimming removed 0 bases from V and 0 bases from J, with 8 bases in between. The germline V gene has CDR1 SEHNR and CDR2 FQNEAQ (reference sequence). CDR3 length equals 15 residues. The CDR3 spells CASSLAAASNYGYTF. DNA of the CDR3: TGTGCCAGCAGCTTAGCGGCAGCGTCTAACTATGGCTACACCTTC. Filled out from reference TRBV7-9 and TRBJ1-2, the complete variable domain reads DTGVSQNPRHKITKRGQNVTFRCDPISEHNRLYWYRQTLGQGPEFLTYFQNEAQLEKSRLLSDRFSAERPKGSFSTLEIQRTEQGDSAMYLCASSLAAASNYGYTFGSGTRLTVV.

J is TRBJ2-4 and V is TRBV30, with D maybe TRBD1 (5 bases). This CDR3 region has 16 residues. CDR1 is GTSNPN, CDR2 SVGIG, per germline (reference sequence). Between the trimmed V and J ends, which lost 0 bases and 6 bases, there was a span of 18 bases. The CDR3: CAWSVLPQATINIQYF. CDR3 nucleotides: TGTGCCTGGAGTGTATTACCACAGGCAACTATAAACATTCAGTACTTC. The variable domain in full, with the rest retrieved from reference TRBV30 and TRBJ2-4, is SQTIHQWPATLVQPVGSPLSLECTVEGTSNPNLYWYRQAAGRGLQLLFYSVGIGQISSEVPQNLSASRPQDRQFILSSKKLLLSDSGFYLCAWSVLPQATINIQYFGAGTRLSVL.

This clone was found a few times. This CDR3 reads CATRLGYNEQFF. The CDR3 coding sequence is TGTGCCACCCGGTTGGGTTACAATGAGCAGTTCTTC. This sequence joins TRBV7-9 and TRBJ2-1; D unresolved. Trimming stripped 10 bases from V and 4 bases from J, with 11 bases between. Germline-derived CDR1 and CDR2 are SEHNR and FQNEAQ (reference sequence). CDR3 length: 12 amino acids.

V and J are TRBV4-1 and TRBJ2-2, with 8 bases aligning to TRBD1. V was pared by 4 bases and J by 2 bases, with 6 bases of the junction left unmatched. This CDR3 is built from 16 residues. The V gene's germline CDR1 is MGHRA and CDR2 YSYEKL. CDR3 loop: CASSPRDRGNTGELFF. The CDR3 coding sequence is TGCGCCAGCAGCCCCCGAGACAGGGGTAACACCGGGGAGCTGTTTTTT.